These T cell receptor beta chains were read from a single sample in a study of post-analysis software for immune sequencing data. In TCRdb, the PCR reads were re-called with MiXCR into one record per CDR3 protein. The sample has roughly 670,000 distinct CDR3 sequences; approximately 59% are singletons. Sequenced input: blood. These receptor sequences come from a girl aged 2 to 10 with multiple sclerosis. The CDR3 runs from the conserved cysteine through the conserved F or W. Fields, in order: J gene, D gene, V gene, clone size, CDR3 protein, CDR3 DNA. D genes are given only for firm matches. Clone size is not always given. Where it is, it says once, few, many or a class for expanded clones.

>TRBJ1-5|TRBD1|TRBV4-3|NA
CASSHRGRLEQPQHF
TGCGCCAGCAGCCACAGGGGGCGCTTAGAACAGCCCCAGCATTTT
>TRBJ1-1|NA|TRBV7-8|NA
CASSLDKQTEAFF
TGTGCCAGCAGCTTAGATAAACAGACTGAAGCTTTCTTT
>TRBJ2-1|NA|TRBV20-1|few
CSASDGSYNEQFF
TGCAGTGCTTCGGACGGTTCCTACAATGAGCAGTTCTTC
>TRBJ2-1|TRBD1|TRBV4-1|NA
CASSRGTGKKNEQFF
TGCGCCAGCAGTCGGGGGACAGGGAAAAAAAATGAGCAGTTCTTC
>TRBJ2-5|TRBD2|TRBV3-1|NA
CASSPSGSWETQYF
TGTGCCAGCAGCCCAAGCGGGAGCTGGGAGACCCAGTACTTC
>TRBJ2-1|TRBD2|TRBV20-1|NA
CSANSPGLAGDGNEQFF
TGCAGTGCAAACAGTCCGGGACTAGCGGGAGATGGAAATGAGCAGTTCTTC
>TRBJ2-7|TRBD1|TRBV29-1|few
CSVGRDRLGEQYF
TGCAGCGTTGGCCGGGACAGGCTGGGCGAGCAGTACTTC
>TRBJ2-5|TRBD1|TRBV6-5|NA
CASSLVPGGFQETQYF
TGTGCCAGCAGCTTGGTCCCAGGGGGATTCCAAGAGACCCAGTACTTC
>TRBJ2-5|NA|TRBV5-1|NA
CASRNRQIQETQYF
TGCGCCAGCCGCAACAGACAGATCCAAGAGACCCAGTACTTC
>TRBJ2-5|TRBD2|TRBV7-3|NA
CASSSISLAGQETQYF
TGTGCCAGCAGCTCCATCAGCCTAGCGGGTCAAGAGACCCAGTACTTC
>TRBJ2-1|NA|TRBV10-1|NA
CASSESGFYNEQFF
TGCGCCAGCAGTGAAAGCGGATTCTACAATGAGCAGTTCTTC
>TRBJ1-2|NA|TRBV4-1|NA
CASSIYSANYGYIF
TGCGCCAGCAGCATCTACAGCGCCAACTATGGCTACATCTTC
>TRBJ2-1|TRBD2|TRBV6-6|few
CASSSPPGLADNNEQFF
TGTGCCAGCAGTTCGCCCCCGGGACTAGCGGATAACAATGAGCAGTTCTTC
>TRBJ2-7|NA|TRBV7-3|NA
CASSQGPSVLYEQYF
TGTGCCAGCAGCCAAGGCCCTAGCGTACTATACGAGCAGTACTTC
>TRBJ2-1|TRBD2|TRBV7-2|NA
CASSLAGLAGRSEQFF
TGTGCCAGCAGCTTAGCGGGACTAGCGGGTAGGTCGGAGCAGTTCTTC
>TRBJ2-1|NA|TRBV4-3|NA
CASSQDSSAPYNEQFF
TGCGCCAGCAGCCAAGATTCTAGCGCACCCTACAATGAGCAGTTCTTC
>TRBJ2-1|TRBD2|TRBV24-1|few
CATRAGGPNEQFF
TGTGCCACCAGAGCGGGGGGGCCTAATGAGCAGTTCTTC